These T cell receptor beta chains were read from a single sample in a study of cytomegalovirus exposure and HLA in healthy donors. The method was immunoSEQ multiplex PCR; TCRdb's version includes in-frame clones alone and lacks a portion of them. This table holds under 150,000 clones, over 75% found once. The sequencing input was PBMCs. The origin of the receptors is a male donor in good health and CMV-seronegative. CDR3s include the opening cysteine and the closing phenylalanine or tryptophan. Fields, in order: clone size, V gene, CDR3 length, D gene, J gene, CDR3 protein, CDR3 DNA. D genes are given only for firm matches. Clone size is shown for a subset of rows, as once, few, many or a class of expanded clone.

>.|TRBV2|15|.|TRBJ2-1
CASSELGGANNEQFF
TGTGCCAGCAGTGAATTGGGCGGGGCCAACAATGAGCAGTTCTTC
>.|TRBV15|15|.|TRBJ1-1
CATSRDAGYPPEAFF
TGTGCCACCAGCAGAGATGCCGGGTACCCACCTGAAGCTTTCTTT
>.|TRBV18|16|.|TRBJ1-1
CASSPQKAGRGTEAFF
TGTGCCAGCTCACCACAGAAAGCTGGGAGGGGCACTGAAGCTTTCTTT
>once|TRBV5-4|14|TRBD1|TRBJ2-7
CATHRAGGSYEQYF
TGTGCCACCCACCGGGCAGGGGGCTCCTACGAGCAGTACTTC
>.|TRBV7-2|15|.|TRBJ2-2
CASIFRQVNTGELFF
TGTGCCAGCATCTTCCGGCAGGTGAACACCGGGGAGCTGTTTTTT
>.|TRBV4-1|13|.|TRBJ2-1
CASSGKSGNRQFF
TGCGCCAGCAGCGGAAAGAGCGGTAATCGGCAGTTCTTC
>.|TRBV30|13|TRBD1|TRBJ1-2
CAWGDRGLYGYTF
TGTGCCTGGGGAGACAGGGGCCTCTATGGCTACACCTTC
>.|TRBV19|16|.|TRBJ1-4
CASSVGYRNTNEKLFF
TGTGCCAGTAGTGTGGGATACAGGAACACTAATGAAAAACTGTTTTTT
>.|TRBV14|14|.|TRBJ2-1
CASSQIKQYNEQFF
TGTGCCAGCAGCCAAATAAAACAGTACAATGAGCAGTTCTTC
>.|TRBV19|13|TRBD2|TRBJ2-1
CASSLAGGNEQFF
TGTGCCAGCAGCCTAGCGGGAGGGAATGAGCAGTTCTTC
>.|TRBV27|15|.|TRBJ1-5
CASSLGGAGNQPQHF
TGTGCCAGCAGTTTAGGCGGGGCGGGGAATCAGCCCCAGCATTTT
>many|TRBV7-3|13|TRBD1|TRBJ1-1
CASSRGTGSEAFF
TGTGCCAGCAGCCGTGGGACAGGAAGTGAAGCTTTCTTT
>.|TRBV5-6|16|TRBD1|TRBJ2-7
CASRHDRDRGPHEQYF
TGTGCCAGCAGGCATGACCGGGACAGGGGGCCCCACGAGCAGTACTTC
>.|TRBV28|16|TRBD2|TRBJ2-2
CASSPQRDPNTGELFF
TGTGCCAGCAGCCCACAGCGGGACCCGAACACCGGGGAGCTGTTTTTT
>.|TRBV6-5|15|TRBD2|TRBJ2-1
CASNVAGLSYNEQFF
TGTGCCAGCAATGTAGCGGGACTCTCCTACAATGAGCAGTTCTTC
>.|TRBV4-2|15|TRBD2|TRBJ2-1
CASSQEAGGPNEQFF
TGTGCCAGCAGCCAAGAAGCGGGAGGGCCAAATGAGCAGTTCTTC
>few|TRBV27|13|TRBD1|TRBJ2-7
CASSFTGVYEQYF
TGTGCCAGCAGTTTCACAGGGGTCTACGAGCAGTACTTC